The rows below give T cell receptor beta chains drawn from one sample of a study of blood T cells in healthy people across ages. Each CDR3 protein gets one entry after TCRdb re-called the 5' RACE reads with MiXCR. Of roughly 680,000 distinct CDR3 sequences in the sample, 52% are singletons; the top ten hold roughly 12%. The sequenced material came from blood. Receptors were obtained from a woman of 80 years or more in good health. The CDR3 runs from the conserved cysteine through the conserved F or W. A D gene is named only where the DNA matches it firmly. Only some rows state a clone size, as once, few, many or a class for expanded clones.

j_gene	v_gene	abundance	d_gene	CDR3aa	CDR3nt
TRBJ2-4	TRBV20-1	-	TRBD1	CSATGQAVAKNIQYF	TGCAGTGCCACGGGACAGGCCGTAGCCAAAAACATTCAGTACTTC
TRBJ2-5	TRBV7-8	few	-	CASLGQGYETQYF	TGTGCCAGCTTGGGGCAGGGATACGAGACCCAGTACTTC
TRBJ2-1	TRBV9	many	-	CASSVYGATSSYNEQFF	TGTGCCAGCAGCGTATACGGCGCTACCAGCTCCTACAATGAGCAGTTCTTC
TRBJ2-3	TRBV6-5	once	TRBD2	CAGTGLAGGLETQYF	TGTGCCGGCACCGGACTAGCGGGGGGCTTAGAGACGCAGTATTTT
TRBJ1-2	TRBV10-3	few	TRBD1	CAISRDRLNGYTF	TGTGCCATCAGTCGGGACAGGTTAAATGGCTACACCTTC
TRBJ2-3	TRBV12-3/TRBV12-4	-	TRBD2	CASRPPGGDTQYF	TGTGCCAGCAGGCCCCCCGGGGGGGATACGCAGTATTTT
TRBJ2-1	TRBV5-1	-	TRBD2	CASSLEASGELYNEQFF	TGCGCCAGCAGCTTGGAGGCTAGCGGGGAGCTATACAATGAGCAGTTCTTC
TRBJ2-4	TRBV5-6	-	-	CASSQGGWTKNIQYF	TGTGCCAGCAGCCAGGGCGGGTGGACCAAAAACATTCAGTACTTC
TRBJ2-7	TRBV5-1	once	TRBD2	CANSLEAGLAVNEQYF	TGCGCCAACAGCTTGGAGGCGGGACTAGCGGTTAATGAGCAGTACTTC
TRBJ2-1	TRBV7-9	-	TRBD1	CASTPATGDDEQFF	TGTGCCAGCACCCCCGCGACAGGGGACGATGAGCAGTTCTTC
TRBJ2-1	TRBV28	-	TRBD1	CASRRTGQETQFF	TGTGCCAGCAGGAGGACAGGTCAAGAGACCCAGTTCTTC
TRBJ1-1	TRBV5-1	-	-	CASSLLGLPNTEAFF	TGCGCCAGCAGCTTGTTAGGGCTGCCCAACACTGAAGCTTTCTTT
TRBJ1-2	TRBV21-1	-	-	CASSKGGQRANYGYTF	TGTGCCAGCAGCAAAGGGGGACAGCGAGCTAACTATGGCTACACCTTC
TRBJ2-1	TRBV7-2	many	-	CASSLSYIYNEQFF	TGTGCCAGCAGCTTATCGTACATCTACAATGAGCAGTTCTTC
TRBJ1-2	TRBV28	once	-	CASSTAGGNGYGYTF	TGTGCCAGCAGTACCGCCGGGGGGAATGGCTATGGCTACACCTTC
TRBJ2-7	TRBV20-1	many	-	CSAANRYEQYF	TGCAGTGCCGCGAACCGGTACGAGCAGTACTTC
TRBJ2-3	TRBV6-8	-	-	CASSYSRGLTDTQYF	TGTGCCAGCAGTTACTCGCGGGGTCTCACAGATACGCAGTATTTT
TRBJ2-5	TRBV16	-	-	CASSPTTGIGETQYF	TGTGCCAGCAGCCCAACTACAGGGATCGGAGAGACCCAGTACTTC
TRBJ1-3	TRBV6-1	-	-	CASSVVPSSGNTIYF	TGTGCCAGCAGTGTCGTGCCTAGCTCTGGAAACACCATATATTTT
TRBJ1-1	TRBV5-1	many	-	CASSLLGGGTEAFF	TGCGCCAGCAGCTTGCTAGGGGGAGGCACTGAAGCTTTCTTT
TRBJ2-5	TRBV4-2	once	-	CASSQSQKETQYF	TGTGCCAGCAGCCAGTCCCAAAAAGAGACCCAGTACTTC
TRBJ1-1	TRBV7-8	many	-	CASSLGDLVFGAFF	TGTGCCAGCAGCTTAGGGGACCTTGTTTTCGGGGCTTTCTTT
TRBJ2-1	TRBV20-1	many	-	CSASESPSLYNEQFF	TGCAGTGCTAGTGAGTCCCCGTCTCTCTACAATGAGCAGTTCTTC
TRBJ2-3	TRBV29-1	-	TRBD2	CSVDPRGTSAGTDTQYF	TGCAGCGTTGACCCCCGGGGAACTAGCGCAGGTACAGATACGCAGTATTTT
TRBJ2-3	TRBV3-1	-	TRBD2	CASSHSGGTGDTQYF	TGTGCCAGCAGCCATAGCGGGGGGACGGGAGATACGCAGTATTTT
TRBJ2-5	TRBV2	once	-	CAISGPLKRYFKEAQYF	TGTGCCATCTCGGGACCTTTAAAGCGATACTTTAAAGAGGCCCAGTACTTC
TRBJ2-1	TRBV20-1	-	-	CSAMAKSYNEQFF	TGCAGTGCTATGGCTAAATCTTACAATGAGCAGTTCTTC
TRBJ2-7	TRBV9	-	-	CASSSTISDPSYEQYF	TGTGCCAGCAGCTCAACCATCAGCGACCCCTCCTACGAGCAGTACTTC
TRBJ1-3	TRBV20-1	once	-	CSARMPTGRNTIYF	TGCAGTGCTAGAATGCCCACGGGTAGAAACACCATATATTTT
TRBJ1-3	TRBV20-1	-	TRBD1	CSAGQVSGNTIYF	TGCAGTGCTGGACAGGTCTCTGGAAACACCATATATTTT
TRBJ2-1	TRBV2	-	TRBD2	CASSRLTGGPYNEQFF	TGTGCCAGCAGTCGTCTGACGGGGGGGCCCTACAATGAGCAGTTCTTC
TRBJ1-2	TRBV28	many	-	CASRVSPYGYTF	TGTGCCAGCAGAGTCAGCCCCTATGGCTACACCTTC
TRBJ2-3	TRBV7-2	many	-	CASSLYPRPGDTQYF	TGTGCCAGCAGCTTATACCCCCGCCCTGGGGATACGCAGTATTTT